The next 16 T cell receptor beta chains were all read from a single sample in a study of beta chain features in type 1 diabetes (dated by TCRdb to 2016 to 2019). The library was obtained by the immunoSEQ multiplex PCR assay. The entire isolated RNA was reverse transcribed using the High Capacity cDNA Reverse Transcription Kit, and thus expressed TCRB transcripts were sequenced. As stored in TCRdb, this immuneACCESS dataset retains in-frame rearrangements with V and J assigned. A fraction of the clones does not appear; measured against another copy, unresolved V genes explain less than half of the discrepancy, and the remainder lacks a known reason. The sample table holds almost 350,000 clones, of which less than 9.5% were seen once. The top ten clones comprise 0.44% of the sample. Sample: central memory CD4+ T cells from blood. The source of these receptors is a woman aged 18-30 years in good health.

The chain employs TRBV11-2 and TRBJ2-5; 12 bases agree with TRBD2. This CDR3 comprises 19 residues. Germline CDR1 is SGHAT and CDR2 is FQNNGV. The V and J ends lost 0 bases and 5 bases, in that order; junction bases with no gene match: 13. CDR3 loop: CASSLDLVLAGGPGETQYF. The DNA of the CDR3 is TGTGCCAGCAGCTTAGATCTCGTTCTAGCGGGAGGGCCGGGGGAGACCCAGTACTTC.

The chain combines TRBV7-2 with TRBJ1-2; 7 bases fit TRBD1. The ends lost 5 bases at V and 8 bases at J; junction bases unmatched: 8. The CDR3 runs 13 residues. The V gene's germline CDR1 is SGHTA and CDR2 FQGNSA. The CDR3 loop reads CASSRQGGKGYTF. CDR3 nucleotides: TGTGCCAGCAGCCGACAGGGCGGGAAGGGCTACACCTTC. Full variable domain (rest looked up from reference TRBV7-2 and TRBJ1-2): GAGVSQSPSNKVTEKGKDVELRCDPISGHTALYWYRQSLGQGLEFLIYFQGNSAPDKSGLPSDRFSAERTGGSVSTLTIQRTQQEDSAVYLCASSRQGGKGYTFGSGTRLTVV.

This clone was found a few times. This chain's CDR3 is CASTEHQSNQPQHF. Here the CDR3 DNA reads TGTGCCAGTACCGAACATCAAAGCAATCAGCCCCAGCATTTT. The chain recombines TRBV19 with TRBJ1-5; no clear D gene. CDR1 and CDR2 from the germline V gene are LNHDA and SQIVND (reference sequence). The CDR3 loop spans 14 amino acids. Trimming took 7 bases from V and 1 from J, leaving 11 bases between them.

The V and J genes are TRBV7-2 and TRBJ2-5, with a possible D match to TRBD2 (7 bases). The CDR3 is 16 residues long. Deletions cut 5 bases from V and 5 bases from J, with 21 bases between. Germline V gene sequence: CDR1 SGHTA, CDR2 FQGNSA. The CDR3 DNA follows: TGTGCCAGCAGCCCCTCCCCAGGGAGGGGGTGGGAGACCCAGTACTTC. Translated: CASSPSPGRGWETQYF.

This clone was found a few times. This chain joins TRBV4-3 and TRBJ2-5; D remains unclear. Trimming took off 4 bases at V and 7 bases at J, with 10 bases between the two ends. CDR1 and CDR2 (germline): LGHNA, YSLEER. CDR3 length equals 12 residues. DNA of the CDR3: TGCGCCAGCAGCCCGAAGGAAAGGACCCAGTACTTC. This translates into CASSPKERTQYF.

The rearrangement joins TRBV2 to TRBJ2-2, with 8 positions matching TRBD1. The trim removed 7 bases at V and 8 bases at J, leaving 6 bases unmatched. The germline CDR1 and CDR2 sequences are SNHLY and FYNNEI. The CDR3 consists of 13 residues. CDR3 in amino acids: CASTPDRAGELFF. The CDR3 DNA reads TGTGCCAGCACCCCGGACAGGGCTGGGGAGCTGTTTTTT.

In nucleotides, the CDR3 is TGCAGCTTCTCACAGGGGTACGAGACCCAGTACTTC. This codes for CSFSQGYETQYF. This chain links TRBV29-1 with TRBJ2-5, with TRBD1 matching over 7 bases. The CDR3 is made up of 12 amino acids. The germline gives CDR1 SQVTM, CDR2 ANQGSEA. Trimming at V came to 8 bases and at J to 5 bases, leaving 8 bases not matched to a gene.

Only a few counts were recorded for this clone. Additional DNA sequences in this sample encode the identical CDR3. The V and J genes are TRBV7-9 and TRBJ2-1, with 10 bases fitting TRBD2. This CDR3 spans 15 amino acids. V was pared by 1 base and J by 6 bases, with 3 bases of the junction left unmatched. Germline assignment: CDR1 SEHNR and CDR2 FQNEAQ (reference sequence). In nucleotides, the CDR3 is TGTGCCAGCAGCTTAGGCGGGACTAGCGTCAATGAGCAGTTCTTC. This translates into CASSLGGTSVNEQFF.

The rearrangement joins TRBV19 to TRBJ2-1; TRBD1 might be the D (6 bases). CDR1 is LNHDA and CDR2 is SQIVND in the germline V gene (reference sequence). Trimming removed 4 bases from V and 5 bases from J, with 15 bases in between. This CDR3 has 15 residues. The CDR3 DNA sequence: TGTGCCAGTAGTACCTCGGGACACGTAAACAATGAGCAGTTCTTC. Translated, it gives CASSTSGHVNNEQFF.

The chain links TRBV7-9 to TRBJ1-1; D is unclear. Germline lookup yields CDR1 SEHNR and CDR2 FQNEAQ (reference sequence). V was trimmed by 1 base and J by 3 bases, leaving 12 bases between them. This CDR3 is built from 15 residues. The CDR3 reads CASSLGATTDTEAFF. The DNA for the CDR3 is TGTGCCAGCAGCTTAGGGGCCACTACGGACACTGAAGCTTTCTTT.

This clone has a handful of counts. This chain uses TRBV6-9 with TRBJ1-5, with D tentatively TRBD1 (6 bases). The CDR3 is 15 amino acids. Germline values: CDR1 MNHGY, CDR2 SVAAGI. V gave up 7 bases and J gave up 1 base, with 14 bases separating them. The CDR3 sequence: CASTPRGPSNQPQHF. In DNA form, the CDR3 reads TGTGCCAGCACCCCCCGGGGGCCCAGCAATCAGCCCCAGCATTTT.

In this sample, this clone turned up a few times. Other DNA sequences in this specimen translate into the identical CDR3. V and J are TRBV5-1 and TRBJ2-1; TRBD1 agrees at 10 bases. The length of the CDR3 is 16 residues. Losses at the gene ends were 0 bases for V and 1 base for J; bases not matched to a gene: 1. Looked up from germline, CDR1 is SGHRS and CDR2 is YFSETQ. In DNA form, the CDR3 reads TGCGCCAGCAGCTTGGGACAGGGGGCTTCCTACAATGAGCAGTTCTTC. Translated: CASSLGQGASYNEQFF.

The CDR3 region has the DNA TGTGCCAGCAGCGGGCGGAGATTTGGCTACGAGCAGTACTTC. The encoded protein is CASSGRRFGYEQYF. The chain carries TRBV7-8 and TRBJ2-7; D uncertain. The CDR3 is 14 residues long. Trimming pared 5 bases from V and 3 bases from J, leaving 14 bases between. The germline V gene encodes CDR1 SGHVS and CDR2 FQNEAQ. Together with reference TRBV7-8 and TRBJ2-7, the CDR3 gives the full variable domain: GAGVSQSPRYKVAKRGQDVALRCDPISGHVSLFWYQQALGQGPEFLTYFQNEAQLDKSGLPSDRFFAERPEGSVSTLKIQRTQQEDSAVYLCASSGRRFGYEQYFGPGTRLTVT.

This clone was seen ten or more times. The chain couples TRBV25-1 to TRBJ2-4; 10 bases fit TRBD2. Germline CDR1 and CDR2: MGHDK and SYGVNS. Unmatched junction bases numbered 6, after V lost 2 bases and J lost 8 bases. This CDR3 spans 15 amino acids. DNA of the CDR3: TGTGCCAGCAGTGAACACCTAGCGGGAGTGGACATTCAGTACTTC. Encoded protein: CASSEHLAGVDIQYF.

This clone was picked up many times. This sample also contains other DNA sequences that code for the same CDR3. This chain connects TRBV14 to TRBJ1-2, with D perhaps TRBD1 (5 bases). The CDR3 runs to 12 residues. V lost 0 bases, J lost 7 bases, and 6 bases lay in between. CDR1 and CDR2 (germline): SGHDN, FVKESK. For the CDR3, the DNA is TGTGCCAGCAGCCAAGACAGGGTTGGCTACACCTTC. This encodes CASSQDRVGYTF.

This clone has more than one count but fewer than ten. The CDR3 bases are TGTGCCAGCTCCCCAGCGGGAGTTAACACCGGGGAGCTGTTTTTT. It encodes CASSPAGVNTGELFF. The rearrangement links TRBV28 to TRBJ2-2, with 8 bases lining up with TRBD2. V gave up 8 bases and J gave up 2 bases; unmatched junction bases: 7. CDR1 and CDR2 from the germline V gene are MDHEN and SYDVKM. CDR3 length equals 15 residues.